The 24 T cell receptor beta chains listed next were all sequenced from one sample in a study of blood T cell repertoires in COVID-19. Some clones are missing from TCRdb's copy, which holds only in-frame ones; the method was immunoSEQ multiplex PCR. The sample has around 18,000 clones, 88% seen once; the top ten hold 12%. Sequences were obtained from peripheral blood. The receptors here all came from a human donor in a cohort sampled during active COVID-19.

The rearrangement joins TRBV12-3 or TRBV12-4 to TRBJ2-1; D is undetermined. The CDR3 consists of 12 residues. Trimming left V 3 bases short and J 9 bases short, with 9 bases between. CDR3 bases: TGTGCCAGCAGTTTTGTTTTGAGTGAGCAGTTCTTC. It translates to CASSFVLSEQFF.

The V gene is TRBV19, the J gene TRBJ2-7; 11 bases match TRBD1. The CDR3 loop spans 14 amino acids. Germline loops: CDR1 LNHDA, CDR2 SQIVND (reference sequence). V was pared by 3 bases and J by 2 bases, with 0 bases of the junction left unmatched. The DNA of the CDR3 is TGTGCCAGTAGTATGGGACAGGGGGCCTACGAGCAGTACTTC. Translating it yields CASSMGQGAYEQYF.

In its sample, this clone is medium-sized. V gene TRBV27 combines with J gene TRBJ1-1; D is ambiguous. The CDR3 covers 14 residues. V lost 8 bases and J 1 base, leaving 14 bases between the germline ends. From germline, CDR1 is MNHEY and CDR2 SMNVEV (reference sequence). This chain's CDR3 is CASSTPQENTEAFF. CDR3 DNA: TGTGCCAGCTCAACCCCTCAGGAGAACACTGAAGCTTTCTTT.

This clone was counted only a few times. CDR3 amino acids: CASSLYIGGSYNEQFF. The CDR3 DNA reads TGTGCCAGCAGCTTATATATCGGGGGGTCCTACAATGAGCAGTTCTTC. This chain connects TRBV11-2 to TRBJ2-1; 7 bases are shared with TRBD2. V shed 2 bases and J 1 base; nucleotides not matched to a gene: 5. This CDR3 spans 16 amino acids. Germline V gene sequence: CDR1 SGHAT, CDR2 FQNNGV.

This clone was found once. This chain joins TRBV7-2 and TRBJ2-1, with 10 bases identical to TRBD2. V shed 0 bases and J 13 bases; nucleotides not matched to a gene: 6. Per the germline V gene, CDR1 is SGHTA and CDR2 is FQGNSA. This CDR3 has 14 residues. CDR3 amino acids: CASSLAPAGGPQFF. As DNA, the CDR3 is TGTGCCAGCAGCTTAGCCCCAGCGGGGGGGCCCCAGTTCTTC.

This chain links TRBV18 with TRBJ1-4; D is unclear. Germline V gives CDR1 KGHSH, CDR2 LQKENI. The CDR3 is 14 amino acids. Between the trimmed V and J ends, which lost 6 bases and 0 bases, there was a span of 8 bases. The CDR3 DNA follows: TGTGCCAGCTCCCCCGGGGCAACTAATGAAAAACTGTTTTTT. It encodes CASSPGATNEKLFF.

Only one count was recorded for this clone. V and J are TRBV9 and TRBJ1-3, with D perhaps matching TRBD1 (5 bases). There are 13 residues in the CDR3. Between the trimmed V and J ends, which lost 6 bases and 6 bases, there was a span of 13 bases. The germline V gene has CDR1 SGDLS and CDR2 YYNGEE. The CDR3 DNA sequence: TGTGCCAGCAACAAAGGAGGGGAAAACACCATATATTTT. Protein: CASNKGGENTIYF.

The J gene is TRBJ2-2, the V gene TRBV28; D call uncertain. The CDR3 covers 12 residues. Germline CDR1 reads MDHEN; CDR2 reads SYDVKM. Trimming shortened V by 6 bases and J by 1 base, and 3 bases separated the two germline ends. CDR3 DNA sequence: TGTGCCAGCAGCCAGAACACCGGGGAGCTGTTTTTT. Its protein product is CASSQNTGELFF.

The chain joins TRBV19 to TRBJ2-1, with a weak D call TRBD1 (6 bases). The V gene's germline CDR1 is LNHDA and CDR2 SQIVND (reference sequence). The CDR3 has 14 amino acids. Trimming left V 4 bases short and J 4 bases short, with 11 bases between. As DNA, the CDR3 is TGTGCCAGTAGTACTCGACAGGAGTACAATGAGCAGTTCTTC. This sequence encodes CASSTRQEYNEQFF.

The chain links TRBV3-1 (or the pseudogene TRBV3-2) to TRBJ1-1; TRBD1 is a possible D gene (6 bases). CDR3 size: 14 residues. V shed 1 base and J shed 9 bases, with 15 bases lying between them. The germline V gene has CDR1 LGHDT and CDR2 YNNKEL (reference sequence). The CDR3 spells CASSQAGGRDKAFF. CDR3 DNA: TGTGCCAGCAGCCAAGCGGGGGGTAGGGACAAAGCTTTCTTT.

This clone was seen once. The chain combines TRBV5-4 with TRBJ1-1; tentatively, D is TRBD1 (5 bases). V lost 4 bases and J 3 bases, leaving 16 bases between the germline ends. CDR3 size: 15 residues. Per the germline V gene, CDR1 is SGHNT and CDR2 is YYREEE (reference sequence). The CDR3 here is CASSPEGPRDTEAFF. CDR3 bases: TGTGCCAGCAGCCCGGAGGGACCGCGTGACACTGAAGCTTTCTTT.

This chain connects TRBV2 to TRBJ1-4; tentative D call: TRBD1 (6 bases). Trimming removed 6 bases at V and 4 bases at J, with 15 bases between. The CDR3 spans 15 residues. Germline-derived CDR1 and CDR2 are SNHLY and FYNNEI. CDR3 protein: CASRLDRQLNEKLFF. The CDR3 region has the DNA TGTGCCAGCAGGCTGGACAGACAACTTAATGAAAAACTGTTTTTT.

The J gene is TRBJ1-4, the V gene TRBV4-1; 9 nucleotides align to TRBD1. The CDR3 has 15 amino acids. With 2 bases clipped from V and 3 bases from J, the junction kept 1 base outside the gene matches. Germline loops: CDR1 MGHRA, CDR2 YSYEKL. In DNA, the CDR3 is TGCGCCAGCAGCCAAACAGGGGGCCCTAATGAAAAACTGTTTTTT. Amino acids: CASSQTGGPNEKLFF.

As DNA, the CDR3 is TGTGCCAGCAGCCAAGATCGCGCGAGCACAGATACGCAGTATTTT. Residues: CASSQDRASTDTQYF. This sequence joins TRBV3-1 (or the pseudogene TRBV3-2) and TRBJ2-3; D not certain. From germline, CDR1 is LGHDT and CDR2 YNNKEL (reference sequence). Trimming removed 0 bases from V and 0 bases from J, with 7 bases in between. The CDR3 contains 15 residues.

V and J are TRBV5-1 and TRBJ2-3; D remains unclear. V lost 3 bases and J lost 1, with 15 bases in between. CDR3 length: 16 residues. Germline V lookup: CDR1 SGHRS, CDR2 YFSETQ. CDR3 sequence (DNA): TGCGCCAGCAGCTCCCTGACTGGCTCGGGCACAGATACGCAGTATTTT. Protein product: CASSSLTGSGTDTQYF.

The chain couples TRBV5-7 to TRBJ2-5; 7 bases are shared with TRBD1. TRBV5-7 is flagged as an ORF with uncertain function. The V segment lost 4 bases and the J segment 3 bases; nucleotides outside the gene matches: 12. This CDR3 has 16 amino acids. The CDR3 DNA sequence: TGTGCCAGCAGCCTCGGGACAGCGAGGTGGGAAGAGACCCAGTACTTC. Translated, it gives CASSLGTARWEETQYF.

The chain recombines TRBV10-3 with TRBJ2-7, with 7 bases aligning to TRBD1. The V and J ends lost 6 bases and 4 bases, in that order; junction bases with no gene match: 6. The CDR3 length is 13 residues. Germline CDR1 is ENHRY and CDR2 is SYGVKD. The CDR3 bases are TGTGCCATCAGAAACGGGACAGTTTACGAGCAGTACTTC. This gives the protein CAIRNGTVYEQYF.

The chain is built from TRBV19 and TRBJ2-3; perhaps TRBD2 as D (6 bases). This CDR3 comprises 15 residues. Germline values: CDR1 LNHDA, CDR2 SQIVND (reference sequence). V dropped 6 bases and J dropped 0 bases, with 13 bases sitting between them. The CDR3 spells CASRPAGGSTDTQYF. The CDR3 nucleotides read TGTGCCAGTAGACCAGCGGGTGGGAGCACAGATACGCAGTATTTT.

This clone appeared a few times. The chain joins TRBV30 to TRBJ1-2; D is undetermined. Trimming took off 3 bases at V and 8 bases at J, with 16 bases between the two ends. The germline V gene encodes CDR1 GTSNPN and CDR2 SVGIG (reference sequence). This CDR3 has 13 amino acids. As DNA, the CDR3 is TGTGCCTGGAGAGACTTCTCCCTCGGGGGCTACACCTTC. Translating it yields CAWRDFSLGGYTF. Based on the CDR3 plus reference TRBV30 and TRBJ1-2, the full variable domain is SQTIHQWPATLVQPVGSPLSLECTVEGTSNPNLYWYRQAAGRGLQLLFYSVGIGQISSEVPQNLSASRPQDRQFILSSKKLLLSDSGFYLCAWRDFSLGGYTFGSGTRLTVV.

V and J are TRBV3-1 (or the pseudogene TRBV3-2) and TRBJ2-2; TRBD1 agrees at 7 bases. This CDR3 spans 14 amino acids. V lost 8 bases, J lost 4 bases, and 7 bases stayed unmatched. Germline assignment: CDR1 LGHDT and CDR2 YNNKEL (reference sequence). CDR3 DNA: TGTGCCAGCGGCCGACAGGGTACCACCGGGGAGCTGTTTTTT. Translation: CASGRQGTTGELFF.

V is TRBV2 and J is TRBJ2-2; TRBD1 agrees at 7 bases. This CDR3 is 15 amino acids long. Germline V gene data show CDR1 as SNHLY and CDR2 as FYNNEI. Trimming cost V 3 bases and J 7 bases; bases outside gene matches: 8. The CDR3 is CASSELQGMVGELFF. As DNA, the CDR3 is TGTGCCAGCAGTGAGCTACAGGGGATGGTCGGGGAGCTGTTTTTT.

The chain has TRBV6-2 or TRBV6-3 and TRBJ2-7, with 8 nucleotides matching TRBD1. This CDR3 is 14 amino acids long. After removal of 5 bases from V and 4 bases from J, the junction contained 7 bases not matched to a gene. Germline assignment: CDR1 MNHEY and CDR2 SVGEGT. In DNA form, the CDR3 reads TGTGCCAGCAGTATCAGGACAGGGACATACGAGCAGTACTTC. This sequence encodes CASSIRTGTYEQYF.

CDR3: CASSYGGGADTQYF. Written as DNA, the CDR3 is TGTGCCAGCAGTTACGGCGGGGGGGCAGATACGCAGTATTTT. This chain links TRBV6-2 or TRBV6-3 with TRBJ2-3; 9 bases are shared with TRBD2. The length of the CDR3 is 14 residues. CDR1 is MNHEY and CDR2 is SVGEGT in the germline V gene. The ends lost 2 bases at V and 4 bases at J; junction bases unmatched: 1.

This rearrangement joins TRBV19 to TRBJ1-2, with 9 bases lining up with TRBD1. Germline values: CDR1 LNHDA, CDR2 SQIVND (reference sequence). Trimming cost V 5 bases and J 8 bases; bases outside gene matches: 6. The CDR3 spans 13 residues. CDR3 sequence reads: CASSDRGRRGYTF. In DNA, the CDR3 is TGTGCCAGTAGTGACAGGGGGAGAAGAGGCTACACCTTC.